This T cell receptor beta chain was identified during a study of response to subunit inactivated influenza vaccine. In regard to this clonotype: Its antigen is currently unknown.

TCRdb redid the calling of the RT-PCR reads with MiXCR, one entry per CDR3 protein. Of 650,000 to 800,000 distinct CDR3 sequences listed, about 15% are singletons. The CDR3 spans 15 residues. Germline lookup yields CDR1 MDHEN and CDR2 SYDVKM. V lost 4 bases, J lost 4 bases, and 16 bases lay in between. Whole-study results and caveats: Authors suggested seasonal influenza vaccinations each recruit few new T cells.

The clonotype was recovered from a man aged 50 or older who received an inactivated influenza vaccine. The sequenced sample was PBMCs from blood, obtained roughly 15 days before vaccination. The chain recombines TRBV28 with TRBJ2-5, with D possibly matching TRBD1 (6 bases). For the CDR3, the DNA is TGTGCCAGCAGTTCCCCCTACAGGGTTGGAGAGACCCAGTACTTC. Protein: CASSSPYRVGETQYF. The full variable domain, its missing parts supplied by reference TRBV28 and TRBJ2-5, is DVKVTQSSRYLVKRTGEKVFLECVQDMDHENMFWYRQDPGLGLRLIYFSYDVKMKEKGDIPEGYSVSREKKERFSLILESASTNQTSMYLCASSSPYRVGETQYFGPGTRLLVL.